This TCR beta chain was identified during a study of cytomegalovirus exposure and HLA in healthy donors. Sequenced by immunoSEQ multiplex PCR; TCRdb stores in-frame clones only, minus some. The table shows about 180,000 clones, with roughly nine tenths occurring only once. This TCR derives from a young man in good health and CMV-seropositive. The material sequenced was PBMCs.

This CDR3 reads CASSLGLADYNEQFF. DNA for the CDR3: TGTGCCAGCAGCTTAGGACTAGCGGATTACAATGAGCAGTTCTTC. The chain carries TRBV7-9 and TRBJ2-1; TRBD2 matches 9 bases. The germline V gene encodes CDR1 SEHNR and CDR2 FQNEAQ (reference sequence). There are 15 residues in the CDR3. V trimming: 1 base; J trimming: 4 bases; junction bases outside the gene matches: 2. Supplemented by reference TRBV7-9 and TRBJ2-1, the full variable domain reads DTGVSQNPRHKITKRGQNVTFRCDPISEHNRLYWYRQTLGQGPEFLTYFQNEAQLEKSRLLSDRFSAERPKGSFSTLEIQRTEQGDSAMYLCASSLGLADYNEQFFGPGTRLTVL.